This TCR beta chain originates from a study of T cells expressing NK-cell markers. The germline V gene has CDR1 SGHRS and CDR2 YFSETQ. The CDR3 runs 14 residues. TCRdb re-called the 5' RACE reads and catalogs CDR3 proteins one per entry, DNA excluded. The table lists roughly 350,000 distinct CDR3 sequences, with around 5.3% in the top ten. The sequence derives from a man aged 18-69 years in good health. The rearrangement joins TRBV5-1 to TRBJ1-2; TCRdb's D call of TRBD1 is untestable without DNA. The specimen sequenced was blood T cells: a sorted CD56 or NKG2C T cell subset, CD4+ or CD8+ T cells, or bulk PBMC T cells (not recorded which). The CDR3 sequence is CASSDGQGAYGYTF. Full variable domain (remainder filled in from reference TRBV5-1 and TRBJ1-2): KAGVTQTPRYLIKTRGQQVTLSCSPISGHRSVSWYQQTPGQGLQFLFEYFSETQRNKGNFPGRFSGRQFSNSRSEMNVSTLELGDSALYLCASSDGQGAYGYTFGSGTRLTVV.